This T cell receptor beta chain was recorded in a study of blood T cells in healthy people across ages. In this sample, this clonotype turned up a few times. With a J-beta primer mix and a sample-barcoded 5' primer, a second PCR ran about 7 to 11 cycles. TCRdb ran MiXCR on the 5' RACE reads and lists one entry per CDR3 protein. The sample has approximately 800,000 distinct CDR3 sequences; roughly 34% are singletons. Total RNA, at least 6 micrograms per sample, came from PBMCs. Germline V gives CDR1 LGHDT, CDR2 YNNKEL (reference sequence). Trimming left V 1 base short and J 0 bases short, with 4 bases between. This CDR3 spans 14 amino acids.

The chain has TRBV3-1 and TRBJ1-5, with D hard to call. The sample taken for sequencing was blood. This TCR was recovered from a man between 18 and 29 years old in good health. The chain's CDR3 is CASSQGHSNQPQHF. The CDR3 DNA reads TGTGCCAGCAGCCAAGGTCATAGCAATCAGCCCCAGCATTTT.